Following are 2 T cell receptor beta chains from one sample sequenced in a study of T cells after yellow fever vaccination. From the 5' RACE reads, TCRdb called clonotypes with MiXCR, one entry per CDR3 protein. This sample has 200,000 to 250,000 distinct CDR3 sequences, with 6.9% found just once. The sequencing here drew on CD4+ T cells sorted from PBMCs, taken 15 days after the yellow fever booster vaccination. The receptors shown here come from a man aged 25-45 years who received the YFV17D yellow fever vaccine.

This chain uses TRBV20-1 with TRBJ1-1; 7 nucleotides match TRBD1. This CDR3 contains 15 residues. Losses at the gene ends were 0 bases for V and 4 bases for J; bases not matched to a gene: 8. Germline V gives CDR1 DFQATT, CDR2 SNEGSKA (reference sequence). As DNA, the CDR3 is TGCAGTGCTAGAGATTATGGACAGGCGGGCACTGAAGCTTTCTTT. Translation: CSARDYGQAGTEAFF.

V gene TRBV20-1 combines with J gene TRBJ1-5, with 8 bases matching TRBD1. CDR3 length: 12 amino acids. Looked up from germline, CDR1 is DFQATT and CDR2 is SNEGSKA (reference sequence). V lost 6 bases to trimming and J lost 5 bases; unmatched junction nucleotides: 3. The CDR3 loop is CSAGTGDQPQHF. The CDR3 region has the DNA TGCAGTGCCGGGACAGGCGATCAGCCCCAGCATTTT.